Listed here are 10 T cell receptor beta chains from one sample, sequenced in a study of T cell responses to AZD1222 COVID-19 vaccine (dated by TCRdb to the early 2020s). Interpreted using the paper, the time point label stands for: about 28 days (+/-7) after the second vaccine dose. Library preparation was by the immunoSEQ multiplex PCR assay. The table comes from immuneACCESS by way of TCRdb, which keeps in-frame sequences with V and J called. Part of the clones is missing from these tables; in studies checked, under half for an unresolved V gene and the rest for unknown reasons. This sample lists tens of thousands of clones; around 83% were detected once. Around 5.9% of the sample belongs to the ten largest clones. The source was peripheral blood, collected 28 days after the second AZD1222 dose. These receptors were collected from an adult who received the AZD1222 COVID-19 vaccine.

The rearrangement joins TRBV30 to TRBJ2-2, with D perhaps given as TRBD1 or TRBD2 (5 bases each). V was trimmed by 3 bases and J by 6 bases, leaving 11 bases between them. Germline CDR1 is GTSNPN and CDR2 is SVGIG (reference sequence). The CDR3 contains 13 residues. The CDR3 is CAWSQGVAGELFF. Written as DNA, the CDR3 is TGTGCCTGGAGCCAGGGAGTAGCCGGGGAGCTGTTTTTT.

The chain is built from TRBV19 and TRBJ2-7; 7 bases fit TRBD1. This CDR3 comprises 14 residues. Germline V gene lookup returns CDR1 LNHDA and CDR2 SQIVND (reference sequence). The V gene end was trimmed by 3 bases and the J gene end by 6 bases; junction bases not matched to a gene: 8. This CDR3 reads CASSITRDSSEQYF. In nucleotides, the CDR3 is TGTGCCAGTAGTATCACAAGGGACAGCTCCGAGCAGTACTTC.

The V gene is TRBV5-1, the J gene TRBJ2-1, with D perhaps matching TRBD1 (6 bases). Germline V gene sequence: CDR1 SGHRS, CDR2 YFSETQ. The CDR3 is made up of 15 amino acids. V lost 4 bases, J lost 0 bases, and 11 bases lay in between. The CDR3 nucleotides are TGCGCCAGCAGCGCGTCAGGGGACTCCTACAATGAGCAGTTCTTC. Translated, it gives CASSASGDSYNEQFF.

The chain combines TRBV27 with TRBJ2-7; D not resolved. Germline V gene sequence: CDR1 MNHEY, CDR2 SMNVEV (reference sequence). The CDR3 has 13 amino acids. V was shortened by 5 bases and J by 2 bases, with 10 bases between the two germline ends. DNA for the CDR3: TGTGCCAGCAGTAATGGGCAGACCTACGAGCAGTACTTC. Translation gives CASSNGQTYEQYF.

This chain links TRBV7-2 with TRBJ1-5, with 7 positions matching TRBD1. This CDR3 is 13 amino acids long. The germline V gene has CDR1 SGHTA and CDR2 FQGNSA. V gave up 6 bases and J gave up 15 bases; unmatched junction bases: 14. CDR3 coding DNA: TGTGCCAGCAGTCCAATAGGGGAGGGGGCTGGGCATTTT. Translating gives CASSPIGEGAGHF.

The CDR3 loop is CAVAGGPGEQFF. The DNA for the CDR3 is TGTGCGGTAGCGGGAGGGCCGGGTGAGCAGTTCTTC. The gene calls are TRBV12-3 or TRBV12-4 and TRBJ2-1; TRBD2 aligns across 11 bases. This CDR3 has 12 amino acids.

The chain joins TRBV9 to TRBJ2-1; TRBD2 is a possible D gene (5 bases). There are 20 residues in the CDR3. The V end was cut by 5 bases, the J end by 0 bases, with 27 bases between. Germline V lookup: CDR1 SGDLS, CDR2 YYNGEE. CDR3 residues: CASSRRGSMGSESSYNEQFF. CDR3 nucleotides: TGTGCCAGCAGTCGTAGAGGGTCGATGGGGTCTGAGAGCTCCTACAATGAGCAGTTCTTC.

A few counts support this clone. This rearrangement joins TRBV25-1 to TRBJ2-7; D gene unclear. Germline loops: CDR1 MGHDK, CDR2 SYGVNS. The CDR3 loop spans 14 amino acids. V was shortened by 2 bases and J by 2 bases, with 10 bases between the two germline ends. The chain's CDR3 is CASSEGGRAYEQYF. The CDR3 coding sequence is TGTGCCAGCAGTGAAGGTGGCAGAGCCTACGAGCAGTACTTC.

The chain couples TRBV30 to TRBJ1-3; D gene uncertain. V lost 5 bases, J lost 0 bases, and 14 bases lay in between. This CDR3 is 15 amino acids long. CDR1 is GTSNPN, CDR2 SVGIG, per germline (reference sequence). The CDR3 loop is CAWSEGGLSGNTIYF. DNA for the CDR3: TGTGCCTGGTCCGAGGGAGGGCTCTCTGGAAACACCATATATTTT.

The chain uses TRBV5-5 and TRBJ1-5; D gene uncertain. The CDR3 totals 15 residues. Germline-derived CDR1 and CDR2 are SGHKS and YYEKEE (reference sequence). V dropped 2 bases and J dropped 5 bases, with 14 bases sitting between them. CDR3 residues: CASSFRPATDQPQHF. CDR3 DNA: TGTGCCAGCAGCTTCCGGCCCGCTACTGATCAGCCCCAGCATTTT.